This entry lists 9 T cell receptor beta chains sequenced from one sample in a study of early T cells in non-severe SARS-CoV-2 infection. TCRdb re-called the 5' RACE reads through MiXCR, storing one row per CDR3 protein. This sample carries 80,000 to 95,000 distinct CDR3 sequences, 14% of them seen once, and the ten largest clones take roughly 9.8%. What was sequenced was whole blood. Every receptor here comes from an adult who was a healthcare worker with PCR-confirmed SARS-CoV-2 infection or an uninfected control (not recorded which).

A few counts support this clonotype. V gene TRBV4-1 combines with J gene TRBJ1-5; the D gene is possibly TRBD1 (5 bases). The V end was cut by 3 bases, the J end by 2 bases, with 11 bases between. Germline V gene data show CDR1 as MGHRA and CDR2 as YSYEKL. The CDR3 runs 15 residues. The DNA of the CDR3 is TGCGCCAGCAGCCAGGCAGGGAGGGGCAATCAGCCCCAGCATTTT. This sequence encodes CASSQAGRGNQPQHF.

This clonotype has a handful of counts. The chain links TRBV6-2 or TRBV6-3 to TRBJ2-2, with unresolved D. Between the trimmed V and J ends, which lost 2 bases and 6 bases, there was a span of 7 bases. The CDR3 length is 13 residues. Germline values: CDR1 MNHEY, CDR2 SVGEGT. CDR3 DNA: TGTGCCAGCAGTTACAATGACGCCGGGGAGCTGTTTTTT. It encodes CASSYNDAGELFF.

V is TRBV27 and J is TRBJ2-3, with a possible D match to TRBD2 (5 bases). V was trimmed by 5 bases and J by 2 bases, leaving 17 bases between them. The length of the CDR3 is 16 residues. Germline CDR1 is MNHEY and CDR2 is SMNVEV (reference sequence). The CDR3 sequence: CASSHTTTYITDTQYF. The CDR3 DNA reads TGTGCCAGCAGTCACACGACTACATACATCACAGATACGCAGTATTTT.

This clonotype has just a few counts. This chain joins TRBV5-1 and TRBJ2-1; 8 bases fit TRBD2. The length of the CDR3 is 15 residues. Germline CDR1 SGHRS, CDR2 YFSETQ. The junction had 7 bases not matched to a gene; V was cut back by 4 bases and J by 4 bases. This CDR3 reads CASSLSQRGYNEQFF. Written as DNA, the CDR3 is TGCGCCAGCAGCCTCTCCCAGCGGGGGTACAATGAGCAGTTCTTC.

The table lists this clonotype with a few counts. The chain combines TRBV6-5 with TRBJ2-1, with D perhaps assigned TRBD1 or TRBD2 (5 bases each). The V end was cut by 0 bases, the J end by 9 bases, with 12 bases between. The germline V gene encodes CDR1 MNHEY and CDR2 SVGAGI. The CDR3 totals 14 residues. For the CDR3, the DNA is TGTGCCAGCAGTTACTCGAGGGGCCAAGGTGAGCAGTTCTTC. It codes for CASSYSRGQGEQFF.

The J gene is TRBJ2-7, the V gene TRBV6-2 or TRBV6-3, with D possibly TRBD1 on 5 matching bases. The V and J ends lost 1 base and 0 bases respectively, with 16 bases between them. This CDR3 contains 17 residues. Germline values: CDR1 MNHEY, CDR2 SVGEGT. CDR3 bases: TGTGCCAGCAGTTACTTGCTCCAATCAACAGGCTCCTACGAGCAGTACTTC. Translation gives CASSYLLQSTGSYEQYF.

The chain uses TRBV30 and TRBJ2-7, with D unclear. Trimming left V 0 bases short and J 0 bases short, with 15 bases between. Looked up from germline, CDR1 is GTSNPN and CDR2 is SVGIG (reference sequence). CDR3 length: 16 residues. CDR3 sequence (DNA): TGTGCCTGGAGTGTAGTGGCCAGCTGGAGCTCCTACGAGCAGTACTTC. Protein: CAWSVVASWSSYEQYF.

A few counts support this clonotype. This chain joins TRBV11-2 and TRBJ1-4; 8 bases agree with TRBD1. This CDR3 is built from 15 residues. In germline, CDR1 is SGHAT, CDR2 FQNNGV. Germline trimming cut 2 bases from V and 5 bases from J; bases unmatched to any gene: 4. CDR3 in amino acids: CASSLSTGGNEKLFF. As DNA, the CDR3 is TGTGCCAGCAGCTTAAGTACAGGGGGAAATGAAAAACTGTTTTTT.

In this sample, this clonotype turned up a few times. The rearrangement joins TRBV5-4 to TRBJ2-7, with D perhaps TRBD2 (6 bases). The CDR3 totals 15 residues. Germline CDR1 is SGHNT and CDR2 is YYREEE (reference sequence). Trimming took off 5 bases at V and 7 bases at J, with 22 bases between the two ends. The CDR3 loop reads CASSPVLGRGNEQYF. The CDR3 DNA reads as TGTGCCAGCAGTCCTGTATTGGGACGCGGGAATGAGCAGTACTTC.